These T cell receptor beta chains were read from a single sample in a study of T cell responses to AZD1222 COVID-19 vaccine. The table came from immunoSEQ multiplex PCR; TCRdb's copy has only in-frame clones and leaves some out. The sample gives 87,000 or so clones, 90% of which show up once; over 7.5% is in the top ten. Source: peripheral blood, taken on day 0 of AZD1222 vaccination. These receptors came from an adult in good health. CDR3s include the opening cysteine and the closing phenylalanine or tryptophan. A D gene is named only where the DNA matches it firmly. Not every row has a clone size; where given, it reads once, few, many or a size class.

DNA	CDR3	V	J	length	D	size
TGTGCCAGCAGCTTAGGTAGGGTAAAGAACTATGGCTACACCTTC	CASSLGRVKNYGYTF	TRBV7-2	TRBJ1-2	15	-	-
TGCGCCAGCAGCTTACTGGCGGGGGCGGCTAATGAGCAGTTCTTC	CASSLLAGAANEQFF	TRBV5-1	TRBJ2-1	15	-	-
TGTGCCAGCAGCTTAGCGATAGGAGGTCCTGAGCAGTTCTTC	CASSLAIGGPEQFF	TRBV7-9	TRBJ2-1	14	-	-
TGTGCCAGCAGCCTAAGGCTTACCAGCGGGCTCCAAGAGACCCAGTACTTC	CASSLRLTSGLQETQYF	TRBV7-2	TRBJ2-5	17	-	-
TGTGCCAGCAGTCCCGAAGACAGCTCCTACGAGCAGTACTTC	CASSPEDSSYEQYF	TRBV27	TRBJ2-7	14	-	-
TGTGCCAGCTCACTTACAGGGGTTTCCAACTATGGCTACACCTTC	CASSLTGVSNYGYTF	TRBV18	TRBJ1-2	15	TRBD1	-
TGTGCCAGCACTGTCACTAGCGGGGGGAAGAATGAGCAGTTCTTC	CASTVTSGGKNEQFF	TRBV2	TRBJ2-1	15	TRBD2	-
TGTGCCAGCAGCCGTGGGACTAGCAGATCCACAGATACGCAGTATTTT	CASSRGTSRSTDTQYF	TRBV11-3	TRBJ2-3	16	TRBD2	-
TGTGCCAGCAGCCCGACTAACACTGAAGCTTTCTTT	CASSPTNTEAFF	TRBV3-1/TRBV3-2	TRBJ1-1	12	-	-
TGTGCCAGCAGTTTTGGCAGGGCGGGTGAAAAACTGTTTTTT	CASSFGRAGEKLFF	TRBV27	TRBJ1-4	14	-	-
TGTGCCAGCAGCTTAGCCGGGACGGCGCCCGAAAAACTGTTTTTT	CASSLAGTAPEKLFF	TRBV7-8	TRBJ1-4	15	-	-
TGTGCCAGCAGCTTAGAGGCGGCAGGTGTTTATTCACCCCTCCACTTT	CASSLEAAGVYSPLHF	TRBV11-3	TRBJ1-6	16	-	-
TGTGCCAGCAGTTACCCACCAGGATATGAGCAGTTCTTC	CASSYPPGYEQFF	TRBV6-5	TRBJ2-1	13	-	once
TGTGCCAGCAGTTTTACGGGCCGGTCTGAAGCTTTCTTT	CASSFTGRSEAFF	TRBV12-3/TRBV12-4	TRBJ1-1	13	-	few
TGCGCCAGCAGCCAAGCGGGTGGGGGTAGAGTCACTGAAGCTTTCTTT	CASSQAGGGRVTEAFF	TRBV4-1	TRBJ1-1	16	-	-
TGTGCCAGCAGTGAAGCCGATGTTACCGGGGAGCTGTTTTTT	CASSEADVTGELFF	TRBV25-1	TRBJ2-2	14	-	-
TGTGCCAGCAGCTTAGTACCAGGGTCCAATTCACCCCTCCACTTT	CASSLVPGSNSPLHF	TRBV7-2	TRBJ1-6	15	-	-
TGTGCCAGCAGCTTTGAGACAGGAGGATTAAAAGATGAGCAGTTCTTC	CASSFETGGLKDEQFF	TRBV21-1	TRBJ2-1	16	-	-
TGTGCCAGCAGTTTAACAGGGTATAATGAGCAGTTCTTC	CASSLTGYNEQFF	TRBV6-2/TRBV6-3	TRBJ2-1	13	-	-
TGCGCCAGCAGCACGGGACAGTCTTCTGGCTACACCTTC	CASSTGQSSGYTF	TRBV5-1	TRBJ1-2	13	TRBD1	-
TGTGCCTGGAGCCAGGCACCCGCAATCCTCCTTAACTATGGCTACACCTTC	CAWSQAPAILLNYGYTF	TRBV30	TRBJ1-2	17	-	-
TGTGCCAGCAGCTTGCAGGGAAGGGATTCACCCCTCCACTTT	CASSLQGRDSPLHF	TRBV7-9	TRBJ1-6	14	-	-
TGTGCCAGCAGCCCGGGGACAGGTGGCTCCTACAATGAGCAGTTCTTC	CASSPGTGGSYNEQFF	TRBV7-3	TRBJ2-1	16	TRBD1	-
TGTGCCAGCAGCCGATCAGCGACAGGGTATCCCGGGGAGCTGTTTTTT	CASSRSATGYPGELFF	TRBV5-4	TRBJ2-2	16	TRBD1	-
TGTGCCAGCAGCCAAGATCGTGGCCTAGCGGGGTGGAATGAGCAGTTCTTC	CASSQDRGLAGWNEQFF	TRBV4-2	TRBJ2-1	17	TRBD2	-
TGTGCCAGCAGTGGCACAGGGGGCATGTGGGTTTTT	CASSGTGGMWVF	TRBV2	TRBJ1-4	12	TRBD1	-
TGTGCCAGCAGCAGGGGGATGAACACTGAAGCTTTCTTT	CASSRGMNTEAFF	TRBV11-1	TRBJ1-1	13	-	-
TGTGCCAGCAGCTTAGATCAGGGTGGACAAGAGACCCAGTACTTC	CASSLDQGGQETQYF	TRBV7-6	TRBJ2-5	15	-	-
TGTGCCAGCGGGAAGTACGATGAAGGGGAGACCCAGTACTTC	CASGKYDEGETQYF	TRBV6-5	TRBJ2-5	14	-	-